Following are 9 T cell receptor beta chains from one sample sequenced in a study of radiotherapy plus CTLA-4 blockade in lung cancer. Profiling relied on immunoSEQ multiplex PCR, and the TCRdb table lists in-frame clones only, not all of them. The repertoire consists of tens of thousands of clones, with about 87% occurring once and the leading ten covering 16%. This specimen consisted of peripheral blood, obtained from a patient treated with radiotherapy plus ipilimumab. All receptors derive from a human donor with non-small cell lung cancer that progressed on radiotherapy plus ipilimumab.

This clone was seen more than once but under ten times. The chain combines TRBV27 with TRBJ2-7; D call uncertain. Germline V gives CDR1 MNHEY, CDR2 SMNVEV (reference sequence). This CDR3 region has 13 residues. The V end was cut by 2 bases, the J end by 0 bases, with 5 bases between. DNA for the CDR3: TGTGCCAGCAGTTTAAGCGTCTCCTACGAGCAGTACTTC. It encodes CASSLSVSYEQYF.

The J gene is TRBJ2-2, the V gene TRBV19; 8 positions agree with TRBD2. Germline CDR1 reads LNHDA; CDR2 reads SQIVND (reference sequence). The CDR3 contains 16 residues. V was clipped by 5 bases and J by 6 bases; unmatched bases: 11. Written as DNA, the CDR3 is TGTGCCAGTAGTCCTATCGGGACTAGGATCGCCGGGGAGCTGTTTTTT. Translated, it gives CASSPIGTRIAGELFF.

V is TRBV6-5 and J is TRBJ2-3, with 8 bases fitting TRBD2. Germline CDR1 MNHEY, CDR2 SVGAGI. With V trimmed by 6 bases and J by 0 bases, 5 bases remained unmatched. CDR3 length: 15 residues. CDR3 residues: CASSSGGLSTDTQYF. The CDR3 DNA reads as TGTGCCAGCAGCTCGGGGGGGCTGAGCACAGATACGCAGTATTTT.

The chain is built from TRBV7-9 and TRBJ2-1; 8 bases agree with TRBD2. The CDR3 length is 14 residues. V lost 4 bases, J lost 6 bases, and 5 bases stayed unmatched. Germline CDR1 is SEHNR and CDR2 is FQNEAQ (reference sequence). CDR3 residues: CASSSGREANEQFF. The CDR3 nucleotides read TGTGCCAGCAGCTCGGGGCGGGAGGCCAATGAGCAGTTCTTC. Filled out from reference TRBV7-9 and TRBJ2-1, the complete variable domain reads DTGVSQNPRHKITKRGQNVTFRCDPISEHNRLYWYRQTLGQGPEFLTYFQNEAQLEKSRLLSDRFSAERPKGSFSTLEIQRTEQGDSAMYLCASSSGREANEQFFGPGTRLTVL.

V is TRBV18 and J is TRBJ2-7, with D hard to call. V was clipped by 1 base and J by 4 bases, with 5 bases between them. The CDR3 is made up of 12 amino acids. Germline CDR1 is KGHSH and CDR2 is LQKENI. The CDR3, as DNA: TGTGCCAGCTCACCACGGGTATACGAGCAGTACTTC. Its protein is CASSPRVYEQYF. The variable domain in full, completed from reference TRBV18 and TRBJ2-7, reads NAGVMQNPRHLVRRRGQEARLRCSPMKGHSHVYWYRQLPEEGLKFMVYLQKENIIDESGMPKERFSAEFPKEGPSILRIQQVVRGDSAAYFCASSPRVYEQYFGPGTRLTVT.

This sequence joins TRBV23-1 and TRBJ2-3; TRBD2 aligns across 8 bases. TRBV23-1 is reported as an ORF; its role is uncertain. V lost 3 bases and J lost 2; bases outside the gene matches: 10. The CDR3 has 17 residues. The CDR3 here is CASSHFMERGITDTQYF. The DNA of the CDR3 is TGCGCCAGCAGTCACTTTATGGAGCGGGGGATCACAGATACGCAGTATTTT.

A single count supports this clone. The chain has TRBV28 and TRBJ1-5, with D unresolved. V was cut by 2 bases and J by 5 bases, with 10 bases left in between. The CDR3 spans 14 residues. CDR1 and CDR2 from the germline V gene are MDHEN and SYDVKM. The CDR3 sequence: CASSLIRDDQPQHF. In DNA form, the CDR3 reads TGTGCCAGCAGTTTAATCCGGGATGATCAGCCCCAGCATTTT. Using reference TRBV28 and TRBJ1-5 for the parts outside the CDR3, the full variable domain is DVKVTQSSRYLVKRTGEKVFLECVQDMDHENMFWYRQDPGLGLRLIYFSYDVKMKEKGDIPEGYSVSREKKERFSLILESASTNQTSMYLCASSLIRDDQPQHFGDGTRLSIL.

V usage is TRBV4-1 and J usage is TRBJ1-5; 10 nucleotides match TRBD1. This CDR3 comprises 19 residues. CDR1 and CDR2 from the germline V gene are MGHRA and YSYEKL. V lost 0 bases to trimming and J lost 4 bases; unmatched junction nucleotides: 12. DNA of the CDR3: TGCGCCAGCAGCCAAGATATATTAGGGACAGGGGTTGGTAATCAGCCCCAGCATTTT. Protein sequence: CASSQDILGTGVGNQPQHF.

The V call is TRBV11-3, the J call TRBJ2-7, with 9 bases lining up with TRBD1. Per germline, CDR1 SGHNT and CDR2 YENEEA. After removal of 4 bases from V and 1 base from J, the junction contained 2 bases not matched to a gene. The CDR3 is 14 amino acids. The CDR3 DNA follows: TGTGCCAGCAGCTCAGGGACAGGGTCCTACGAGCAGTACTTC. Translation gives CASSSGTGSYEQYF.